This TCR beta chain was sequenced in a study of blood T cell repertoires in COVID-19. Across the study: Acute and convalescent COVID-19 samples came from the United States, Italy and Spain. From T cells, B-cell-depleted T cells, or PBMCs came the material, which was cDNA or gDNA.

Study processing details: The authors estimated nucleated cell counts from reference gene primer amplification. Some clones are missing from TCRdb's copy, which holds only in-frame ones; the method was immunoSEQ multiplex PCR. Clonal size and the V and J genes are those of that table, whereas D and trimming came from the DNA. The top ten clones hold 2% to 3% of a sample with 60,000 to 90,000 clones, 74% of them seen once. Germline loops: CDR1 SNHLY, CDR2 FYNNEI. The CDR3 runs 13 residues. Trimming cost V 7 bases and J 4 bases, with 14 bases left between them. The chain uses TRBV2 and TRBJ2-7; no clear D. The TCR was taken from a human donor with acute or convalescent COVID-19. The donor label of this sample is uncertain. Sequencing was done on a sample of peripheral blood. For the CDR3, the DNA is TGTGCCAGCAAGCCCCTTTTGTTTTACGAGCAGTACTTC. This sequence encodes CASKPLLFYEQYF.